This T cell receptor (beta chain) was captured by sequencing in a study of CD8+CD57+ T cells in acquired aplastic anemia. Study overall: The study obtained an average of 3.2 ug of DNA from sorted CD4+ and CD8+ cells.

TCR beta VDJ and CDR3 profiling used genomic DNA as template. One entry per CDR3 protein, called by TCRdb with MiXCR from the reads. The sample shows roughly 220,000 distinct CDR3 sequences, roughly two thirds of them seen only once. Before being chosen for sequencing, patients had shown CD8+CD57+ cell expansion by flow cytometry. This clonotype was counted only a few times. No antigen is known for it. V was trimmed by 2 bases and J by 6 bases, leaving 20 bases between them. The germline gives CDR1 SGHVS, CDR2 FQNEAQ. CDR3 length: 16 amino acids. Whole-study findings and limits: Twenty-nine CD8+ CDR3 sequences were shared between patients and controls.

This sequence was found in a human donor with aplastic anemia. The specimen sequenced was sorted CD4+, CD8+, or CD8+CD57+ T cells (not recorded which) from PBMCs. The chain is built from TRBV7-8 and TRBJ2-7; D may be TRBD1 (5 bases). CDR3 sequence (DNA): TGTGCCAGCAGCTTAACTGGGCACCGGACAACGAGCGAGCAGTACTTC. Protein: CASSLTGHRTTSEQYF.